The 25 T cell receptor beta chains given below trace back to one sample, sequenced in a study of naive and memory T cell subsets. The beta constant-region primer was an equimolar mix of two oligonucleotides covering TRBC1 and TRBC2. Nested alpha and beta constant-region primers with the SP2 primer drove four PCR rounds on ligated cDNA. MiXCR, applied by TCRdb to the UMI-ligation and nested PCR reads, yields one record per CDR3 protein. The sample holds roughly 99,000 distinct CDR3 sequences, around 10% seen once. Which antigens these TCRs recognize remains unknown. General observations from the study: Naive repertoires, especially CD8, held a few larger clonotypes, possibly memory cells re-expressing CD45RA.

The sequenced sample consisted of naive CD4+ T cells from blood. The receptors come from a human donor in good health.

In this sample, this clonotype turned up many times. This chain joins TRBV4-2 and TRBJ2-3; 13 bases match TRBD2. This CDR3 contains 18 residues. Trimming cost V 4 bases and J 1 base; bases outside gene matches: 8. In germline, CDR1 is LGHNA, CDR2 YNFKEQ. CDR3 sequence reads: CASSRGTSGAMGTDTQYF. CDR3 bases: TGTGCCAGCAGCCGAGGGACTAGCGGGGCGATGGGCACAGATACGCAGTATTTT.

V and J are TRBV20-1 and TRBJ2-2, with TRBD2 matching over 9 bases. This CDR3 is 16 amino acids long. From germline, CDR1 is DFQATT and CDR2 SNEGSKA (reference sequence). DNA for the CDR3: TGCAGCGCAAAGCCCTTTAGCGGGAGCAACACCGGGGAGCTGTTTTTT. Translating it yields CSAKPFSGSNTGELFF.

The sample holds a few counts of this clonotype. The V gene is TRBV19, the J gene TRBJ2-1; D is uncertain. Trimming took off 3 bases at V and 1 base at J, with 16 bases between the two ends. CDR1 LNHDA and CDR2 SQIVND come from the germline V gene (reference sequence). The CDR3 extends over 17 amino acids. This CDR3 is CASSILGGPGSYNEQFF. DNA of the CDR3: TGTGCCAGTAGTATCCTGGGCGGCCCGGGTTCCTACAATGAGCAGTTCTTC.

This clonotype was found a few times. The chain carries TRBV7-9 and TRBJ2-7; 9 bases agree with TRBD1. The CDR3 runs 15 residues. With 5 bases clipped from V and 5 bases from J, the junction kept 10 bases outside the gene matches. Germline V gene data show CDR1 as SEHNR and CDR2 as FQNEAQ (reference sequence). The CDR3 reads CASSPLEGQGHEQYF. The CDR3, as DNA: TGTGCCAGCAGCCCACTCGAGGGACAGGGCCACGAGCAGTACTTC.

The chain carries TRBV19 and TRBJ2-7; D may be TRBD1 (5 bases). The CDR3 is 14 amino acids. V lost 4 bases, J lost 2 bases, and 12 bases lay in between. Germline values: CDR1 LNHDA, CDR2 SQIVND (reference sequence). CDR3 sequence (DNA): TGTGCCAGTAGTAAGGGGTCAGGGCCCTACGAGCAGTACTTC. It specifies CASSKGSGPYEQYF. Complete variable domain (other parts from reference TRBV19 and TRBJ2-7): DGGITQSPKYLFRKEGQNVTLSCEQNLNHDAMYWYRQDPGQGLRLIYYSQIVNDFQKGDIAEGYSVSREKKESFPLTVTSAQKNPTAFYLCASSKGSGPYEQYFGPGTRLTVT.

This clonotype was detected a few times. V usage is TRBV14 and J usage is TRBJ1-1, with D perhaps matching TRBD1 (5 bases). This CDR3 comprises 15 residues. Germline CDR1 is SGHDN and CDR2 is FVKESK. The V end lost 1 base, the J end lost 4 bases, and 13 bases lay between the germline ends. The CDR3 protein is CASSQGTGGGTEAFF. The CDR3, as DNA: TGTGCCAGCAGCCAAGGAACCGGCGGGGGCACTGAAGCTTTCTTT.

This clonotype was detected a few times. The gene calls are TRBV24-1 and TRBJ2-3; D may be TRBD1 (6 bases). With 1 base removed from V and 0 bases from J, the gap between germline ends came to 16 bases. CDR3 length: 18 residues. Germline lookup yields CDR1 KGHDR and CDR2 SFDVKD. CDR3 bases: TGTGCCACCAGTGATTTCCCCAGAGGACAGCGTAGCACAGATACGCAGTATTTT. It codes for CATSDFPRGQRSTDTQYF.

This chain links TRBV20-1 with TRBJ1-6; D gene uncertain. Germline V gene data show CDR1 as DFQATT and CDR2 as SNEGSKA (reference sequence). This CDR3 comprises 16 residues. The ends were cut back, 0 bases at V and 5 bases at J, with 14 bases in the middle. CDR3 loop: CSARDPRELNNSPLHF. In DNA form, the CDR3 reads TGCAGTGCTAGAGATCCGCGGGAGTTGAATAATTCACCCCTCCACTTT.

The chain combines TRBV6-2 or TRBV6-3 with TRBJ1-5; D not resolved. Germline V gene data show CDR1 as MNHEY and CDR2 as SVGEGT. The CDR3 contains 14 residues. The CDR3 spells CASGNPPGSQPQHF. The CDR3 DNA reads as TGTGCAAGCGGGAATCCCCCGGGCAGTCAGCCCCAGCATTTT.

Only a few counts were recorded for this clonotype. The chain joins TRBV12-3 or TRBV12-4 to TRBJ2-7; the D gene is possibly TRBD2 (6 bases). Trimming shortened V by 6 bases and J by 5 bases, and 17 bases separated the two germline ends. The CDR3 is 14 residues long. This CDR3 reads CASSKRAGGDEQYF. CDR3 coding DNA: TGTGCCAGCAGCAAGAGGGCAGGCGGGGACGAGCAGTACTTC.

This clonotype was seen only a few times. The chain uses TRBV5-1 and TRBJ1-4, with no clear D. Germline lookup yields CDR1 SGHRS and CDR2 YFSETQ. Trimming cost V 7 bases and J 2 bases, with 12 bases left between them. This CDR3 region has 14 residues. In nucleotides, the CDR3 is TGCGCCAGCCGAACGGTAGCGACTAATGAAAAACTGTTTTTT. This codes for CASRTVATNEKLFF. Complete variable domain (other parts from reference TRBV5-1 and TRBJ1-4): KAGVTQTPRYLIKTRGQQVTLSCSPISGHRSVSWYQQTPGQGLQFLFEYFSETQRNKGNFPGRFSGRQFSNSRSEMNVSTLELGDSALYLCASRTVATNEKLFFGSGTQLSVL.

The chain couples TRBV20-1 to TRBJ1-2; D possibly corresponds to TRBD1 (5 bases). This CDR3 region has 17 residues. CDR1 is DFQATT, CDR2 SNEGSKA, per germline (reference sequence). Trimming left V 1 base short and J 1 base short, with 19 bases between. In DNA, the CDR3 is TGCAGTGCTAGAGTTGGGCAGGGTAACCCCATTAACTATGGCTACACCTTC. Its translation: CSARVGQGNPINYGYTF.

The rearrangement uses TRBV29-1 and TRBJ2-7; D is perhaps TRBD1 (5 bases). Germline CDR1 is SQVTM and CDR2 is ANQGSEA. Trimming shortened V by 4 bases and J by 5 bases, and 15 bases separated the two germline ends. The CDR3 is 13 residues long. CDR3 DNA: TGCAGCGTTGTATTGCAGGGTTCCCACGAGCAGTACTTC. Translating it yields CSVVLQGSHEQYF.

This clonotype turned up a few times. The chain uses TRBV6-2 or TRBV6-3 and TRBJ2-4, with D unresolved. The CDR3 is 15 residues long. V was shortened by 0 bases and J by 0 bases, with 6 bases between the two germline ends. Germline CDR1 reads MNHEY; CDR2 reads SVGEGT. CDR3 protein: CASSYSLGAKNIQYF. The CDR3 DNA reads TGTGCCAGCAGTTACTCCCTAGGAGCCAAAAACATTCAGTACTTC.

This clonotype was seen a handful of times. J is TRBJ1-1 and V is TRBV12-3 or TRBV12-4; D is unresolved. The V end lost 6 bases, the J end lost 5 bases, and 13 bases lay between the germline ends. This CDR3 is built from 13 residues. The CDR3: CASSPGERTEAFF. The CDR3 DNA follows: TGTGCCAGCAGCCCGGGAGAGAGGACTGAAGCTTTCTTT.

The chain has TRBV3-1 and TRBJ2-3, with D unclear. V lost 0 bases and J lost 6, with 4 bases in between. This CDR3 spans 12 amino acids. The germline CDR1 and CDR2 sequences are LGHDT and YNNKEL (reference sequence). The CDR3: CASSQESDTQYF. The CDR3 region has the DNA TGTGCCAGCAGCCAAGAGTCCGATACGCAGTATTTT.

The chain uses TRBV7-2 and TRBJ2-3, with D possibly TRBD1 on 5 matching bases. Germline V gene sequence: CDR1 SGHTA, CDR2 FQGNSA. This CDR3 has 16 residues. V lost 5 bases to trimming and J lost 0 bases, with 15 bases between them. This chain's CDR3 is CASSISRTTSTDTQYF. The CDR3 bases are TGTGCCAGCAGCATTAGTAGGACAACTAGCACAGATACGCAGTATTTT. The full variable domain, rest sourced from reference TRBV7-2 and TRBJ2-3, is GAGVSQSPSNKVTEKGKDVELRCDPISGHTALYWYRQSLGQGLEFLIYFQGNSAPDKSGLPSDRFSAERTGGSVSTLTIQRTQQEDSAVYLCASSISRTTSTDTQYFGPGTRLTVL.

This clonotype was found a few times. V gene TRBV4-3 combines with J gene TRBJ2-3; D unclear. The CDR3 consists of 14 residues. Germline V gene sequence: CDR1 LGHNA, CDR2 YSLEER. V was pared by 1 base and J by 9 bases, with 14 bases between. The CDR3 DNA follows: TGCGCCAGCAGCCAAGCCCCCTTGTCTGAGACGCAGTATTTT. Translating it yields CASSQAPLSETQYF.

The V gene is TRBV18, the J gene TRBJ2-5, with 8 bases aligning to TRBD2. The CDR3 loop spans 16 amino acids. The germline V gene has CDR1 KGHSH and CDR2 LQKENI. With 5 bases clipped from V and 3 bases from J, the junction kept 11 bases outside the gene matches. For the CDR3, the DNA is TGTGCCAGCTCATCCCAGACCCTACTAGCGGAAGAGACCCAGTACTTC. It translates to CASSSQTLLAEETQYF.

J is TRBJ2-2 and V is TRBV29-1; 7 bases align to TRBD1. The CDR3 totals 14 residues. Germline V lookup: CDR1 SQVTM, CDR2 ANQGSEA. Trimming took 6 bases from V and 6 from J; bases not matched to a gene: 10. In nucleotides, the CDR3 is TGCAGCGTCGTAGACAGGGAGTGGGCCGGGGAGCTGTTTTTT. This gives the protein CSVVDREWAGELFF.

V and J are TRBV6-2 or TRBV6-3 and TRBJ2-1; the D gene is possibly TRBD2 (5 bases). Germline V gene data show CDR1 as MNHEY and CDR2 as SVGEGT. This CDR3 is 17 amino acids long. The V and J ends lost 0 bases and 6 bases respectively, with 18 bases between them. CDR3 amino acids: CASSYSAPRARGNEQFF. DNA for the CDR3: TGTGCCAGCAGTTACTCCGCTCCCCGGGCCCGGGGCAATGAGCAGTTCTTC.

This clonotype has at least ten counts. This chain connects TRBV7-2 to TRBJ2-1; D unclear. Trimming took off 0 bases at V and 10 bases at J, with 10 bases between the two ends. The CDR3 has 13 residues. Germline CDR1 and CDR2: SGHTA and FQGNSA. The CDR3 coding sequence is TGTGCCAGCAGCTTAGCGGGCCCCCGGGAGCAGTTCTTC. This sequence encodes CASSLAGPREQFF. Full variable domain (outside the CDR3, taken from reference TRBV7-2 and TRBJ2-1): GAGVSQSPSNKVTEKGKDVELRCDPISGHTALYWYRQSLGQGLEFLIYFQGNSAPDKSGLPSDRFSAERTGGSVSTLTIQRTQQEDSAVYLCASSLAGPREQFFGPGTRLTVL.

V is TRBV6-6 and J is TRBJ2-3, with D perhaps matching TRBD1 or TRBD2 (5 bases each). V dropped 0 bases and J dropped 1 base, with 8 bases sitting between them. This CDR3 spans 15 amino acids. Germline lookup yields CDR1 MNHNY and CDR2 SVGAGI (reference sequence). The CDR3 sequence: CASSYSRGGTDTQYF. The CDR3 coding sequence is TGTGCCAGCAGTTACTCGAGAGGGGGCACAGATACGCAGTATTTT.

V is TRBV12-3 or TRBV12-4 and J is TRBJ2-1; 7 nucleotides line up with TRBD1. CDR3 length equals 13 residues. J gave up 2 bases and V 7 bases, and 2 bases lay outside the gene matches. CDR3 nucleotides: TGTGCCAGCACGCAGGGGGCCTACAATGAGCAGTTCTTC. It is translated as CASTQGAYNEQFF.

This clonotype was seen a few times. V gene TRBV6-6 combines with J gene TRBJ2-7; unclear D gene. Germline V gene lookup returns CDR1 MNHNY and CDR2 SVGAGI (reference sequence). V dropped 2 bases and J dropped 3 bases, with 8 bases sitting between them. The CDR3 is 13 residues long. CDR3 coding DNA: TGTGCCAGCAGTTACGGGGATTTCTACGAGCAGTACTTC. Translation gives CASSYGDFYEQYF.